This note documents a single T cell receptor (beta chain) sequence. The record originates from a study of blood T cell repertoires in COVID-19. Trimming removed 8 bases at V and 9 bases at J, with 13 bases between. Germline V gene sequence: CDR1 KGHSH, CDR2 LQKENI. CDR3 length equals 12 residues. Participants were aged roughly 18 to 89 years, lived in roughly 25 US areas, and enrolled virtually. Profiled with immunoSEQ multiplex PCR; TCRdb holds only in-frame clones, not every one. The profile shows a few hundred thousand clones, around 87% of them singletons. This sequence joins TRBV18 and TRBJ2-2; maybe TRBD1 (6 bases). Sequenced material: PBMCs or T cells enriched from blood (not recorded which). The receptor was isolated from a man in his forties in a cohort exposed to, infected with or recovered from COVID-19 (not recorded which). As DNA, the CDR3 is TGTGCCAGCCACACAGGGAACCGGGAGCTGTTTTTT. Its translation: CASHTGNRELFF.